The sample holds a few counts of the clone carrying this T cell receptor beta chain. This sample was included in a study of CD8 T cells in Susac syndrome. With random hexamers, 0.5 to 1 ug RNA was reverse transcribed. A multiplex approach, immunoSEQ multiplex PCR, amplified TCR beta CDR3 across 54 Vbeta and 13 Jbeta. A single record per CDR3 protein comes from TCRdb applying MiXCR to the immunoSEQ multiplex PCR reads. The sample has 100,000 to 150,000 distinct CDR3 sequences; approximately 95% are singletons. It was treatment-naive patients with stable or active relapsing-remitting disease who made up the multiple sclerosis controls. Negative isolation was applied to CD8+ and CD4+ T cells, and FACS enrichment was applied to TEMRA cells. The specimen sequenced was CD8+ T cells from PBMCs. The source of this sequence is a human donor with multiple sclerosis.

The CDR3 reads CASSLVTGKGYF. In nucleotides, the CDR3 is TGTGCCAGCAGCTTAGTTACAGGGAAAGGGTACTTC. The chain joins TRBV11-2 to TRBJ2-7, with a weak D call TRBD1 (6 bases). The CDR3 runs to 12 residues. The V gene lost 1 base and the J gene lost 12 bases, with 13 bases spanning the gap. The V gene's germline CDR1 is SGHAT and CDR2 FQNNGV. The whole variable domain, remainder taken from reference TRBV11-2 and TRBJ2-7, is EAGVAQSPRYKIIEKRQSVAFWCNPISGHATLYWYQQILGQGPKLLIQFQNNGVVDDSQLPKDRFSAERLKGVDSTLKIQPAKLEDSAVYLCASSLVTGKGYFGPGTRLTVT.